The subject of this entry is one T cell receptor (beta chain). Its antigen is still unknown. The CDR3 covers 14 residues. Germline V gene data show CDR1 as MNHEY and CDR2 as SVGAGI. TCR beta cDNA was generated via 5'RACE template switching incorporating UMIs. TCRdb reprocessed the 5' RACE reads and reports one entry per CDR3 protein, with no DNA. This table lists around 380,000 distinct CDR3 sequences. These data belong to a study of T cells expressing NK-cell markers. Study-level background: All TCR beta repertoires analysed originated from sorted CD3+CD56+NKG2C+, CD3+CD56+NKG2C- and CD3+CD56-NKG2C+ T cells. Seven of the eight sequenced donors were classified as HCMV-seropositive, and one was classified as seronegative.

Notes on the study in general: As a fraction of CD8+ T cells, dominant NKG2C+ clonotypes reached about 1.0-7.5% in 5 to 7 donors.

The origin of this receptor is a woman between 45 and 60 years old in good health. What was sequenced was blood T cells: a sorted CD56 or NKG2C T cell subset, CD4+ or CD8+ T cells, or bulk PBMC T cells (not recorded which). The V and J genes are TRBV6-5 and TRBJ2-2; the TCRdb call, TRBD2, lacks DNA for checking. CDR3: CASSKGTTTGELFF.